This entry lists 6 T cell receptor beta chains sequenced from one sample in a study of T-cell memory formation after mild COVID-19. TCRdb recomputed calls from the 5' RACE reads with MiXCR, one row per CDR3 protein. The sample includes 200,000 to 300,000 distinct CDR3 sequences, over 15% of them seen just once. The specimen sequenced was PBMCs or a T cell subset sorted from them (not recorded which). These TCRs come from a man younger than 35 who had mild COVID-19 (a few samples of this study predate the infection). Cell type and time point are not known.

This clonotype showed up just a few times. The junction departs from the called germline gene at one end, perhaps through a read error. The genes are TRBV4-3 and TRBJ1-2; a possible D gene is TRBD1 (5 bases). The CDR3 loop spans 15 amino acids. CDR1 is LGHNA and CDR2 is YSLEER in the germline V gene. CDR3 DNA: TGCGCCAGCAGGCAAGGGACGCCGGGGGGCTATGGCTACACCTTC. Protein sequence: CASRQGTPGGYGYTF.

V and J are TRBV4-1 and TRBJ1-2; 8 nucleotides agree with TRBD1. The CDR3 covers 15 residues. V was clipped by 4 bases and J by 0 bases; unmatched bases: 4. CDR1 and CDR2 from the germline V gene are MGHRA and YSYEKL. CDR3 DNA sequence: TGCGCCAGCAGCCTAAAACAGGGGGCTAACTATGGCTACACCTTC. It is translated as CASSLKQGANYGYTF.

CDR3 nucleotide sequence: TGTGCCAGCCTAGCGCTAAACTCCTACAATGAGCAGTTCTTC. This codes for CASLALNSYNEQFF. V is TRBV2 and J is TRBJ2-1, with a weak D call TRBD2 (6 bases). V lost 8 bases, J lost 0 bases, and 11 bases lay in between. Germline CDR1 and CDR2: SNHLY and FYNNEI. CDR3 length equals 14 residues.

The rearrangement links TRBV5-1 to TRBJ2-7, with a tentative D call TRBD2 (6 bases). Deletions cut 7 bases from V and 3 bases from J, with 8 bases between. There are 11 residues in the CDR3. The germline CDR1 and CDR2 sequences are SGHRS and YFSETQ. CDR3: CASAGLYEQYF. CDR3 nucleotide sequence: TGCGCCAGCGCGGGGCTCTACGAGCAGTACTTC.

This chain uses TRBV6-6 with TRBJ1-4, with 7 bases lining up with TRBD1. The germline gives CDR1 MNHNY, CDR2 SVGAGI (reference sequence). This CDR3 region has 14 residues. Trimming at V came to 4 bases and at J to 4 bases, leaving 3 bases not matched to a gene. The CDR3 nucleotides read TGTGCCAGCAGTTCTCAGGGGGGTAATGAAAAACTGTTTTTT. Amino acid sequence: CASSSQGGNEKLFF.

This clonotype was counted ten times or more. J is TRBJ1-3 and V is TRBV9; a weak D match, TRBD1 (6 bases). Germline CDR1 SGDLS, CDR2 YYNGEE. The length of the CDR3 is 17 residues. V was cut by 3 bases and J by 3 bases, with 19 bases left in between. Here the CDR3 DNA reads TGTGCCAGCAGCGAAGGGGGGGGACGCGATATTGGAAACACCATATATTTT. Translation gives CASSEGGGRDIGNTIYF.